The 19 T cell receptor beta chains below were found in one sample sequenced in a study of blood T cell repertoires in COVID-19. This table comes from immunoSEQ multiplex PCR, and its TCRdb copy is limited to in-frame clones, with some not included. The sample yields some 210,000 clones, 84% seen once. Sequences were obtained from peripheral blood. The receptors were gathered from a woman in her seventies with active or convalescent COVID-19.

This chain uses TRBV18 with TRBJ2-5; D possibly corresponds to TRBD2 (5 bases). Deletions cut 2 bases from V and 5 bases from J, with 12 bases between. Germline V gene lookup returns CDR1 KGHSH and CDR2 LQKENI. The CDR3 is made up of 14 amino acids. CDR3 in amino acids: CASSPVVERETQYF. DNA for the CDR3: TGTGCCAGCTCACCAGTTGTAGAGCGGGAGACCCAGTACTTC.

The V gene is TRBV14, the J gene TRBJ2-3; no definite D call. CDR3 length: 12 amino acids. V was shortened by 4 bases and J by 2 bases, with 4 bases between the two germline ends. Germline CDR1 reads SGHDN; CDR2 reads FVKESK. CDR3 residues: CASSPFTDTQYF. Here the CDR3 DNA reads TGTGCCAGCAGCCCGTTCACAGATACGCAGTATTTT.

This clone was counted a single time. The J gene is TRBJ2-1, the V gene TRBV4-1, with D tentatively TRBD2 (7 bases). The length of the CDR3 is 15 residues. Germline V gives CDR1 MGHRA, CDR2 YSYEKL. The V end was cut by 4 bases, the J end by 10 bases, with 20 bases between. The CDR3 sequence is CASSPGASGTSEQFF. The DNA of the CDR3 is TGCGCCAGCAGCCCGGGGGCTAGCGGAACGAGCGAGCAGTTCTTC.

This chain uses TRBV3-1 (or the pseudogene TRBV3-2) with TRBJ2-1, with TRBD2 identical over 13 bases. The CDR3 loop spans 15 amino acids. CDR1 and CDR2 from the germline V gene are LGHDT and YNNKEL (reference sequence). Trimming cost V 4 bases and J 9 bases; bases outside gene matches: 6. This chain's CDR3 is CASSLGLAGVGEQFF. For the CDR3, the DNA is TGTGCCAGCAGCCTAGGACTAGCGGGAGTAGGTGAGCAGTTCTTC.

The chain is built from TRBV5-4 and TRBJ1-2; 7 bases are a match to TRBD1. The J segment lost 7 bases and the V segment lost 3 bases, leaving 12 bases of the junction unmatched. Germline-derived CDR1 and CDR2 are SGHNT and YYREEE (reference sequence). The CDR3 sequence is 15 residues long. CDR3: CASSWKGAEGGGYTF. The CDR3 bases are TGTGCCAGCAGCTGGAAGGGGGCTGAGGGGGGTGGCTACACCTTC.

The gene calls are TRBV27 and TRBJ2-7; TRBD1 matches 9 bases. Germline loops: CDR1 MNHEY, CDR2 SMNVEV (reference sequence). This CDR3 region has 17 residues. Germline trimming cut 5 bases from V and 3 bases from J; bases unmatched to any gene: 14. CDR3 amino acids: CASSPQGAGRRRYEQYF. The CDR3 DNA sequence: TGTGCCAGCAGTCCACAGGGGGCAGGACGTCGTCGCTACGAGCAGTACTTC.

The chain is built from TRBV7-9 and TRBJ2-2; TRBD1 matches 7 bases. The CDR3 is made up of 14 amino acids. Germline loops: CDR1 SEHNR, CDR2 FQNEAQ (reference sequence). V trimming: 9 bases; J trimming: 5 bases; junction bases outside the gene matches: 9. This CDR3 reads CASRDSPGTGELFF. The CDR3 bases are TGTGCCAGTAGGGACAGCCCGGGGACCGGGGAGCTGTTTTTT.

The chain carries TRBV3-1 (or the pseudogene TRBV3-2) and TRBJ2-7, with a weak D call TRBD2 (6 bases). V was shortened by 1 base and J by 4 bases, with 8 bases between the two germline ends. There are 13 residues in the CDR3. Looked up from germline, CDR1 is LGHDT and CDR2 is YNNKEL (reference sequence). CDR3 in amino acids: CASSQGGRYEQYF. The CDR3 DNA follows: TGTGCCAGCAGCCAAGGGGGGAGGTACGAGCAGTACTTC.

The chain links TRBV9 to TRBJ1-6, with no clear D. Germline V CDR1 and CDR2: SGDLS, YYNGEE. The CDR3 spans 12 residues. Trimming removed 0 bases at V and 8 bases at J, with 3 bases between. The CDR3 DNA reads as TGTGCCAGCAGCGTAGGAGATTCACCCCTCCACTTT. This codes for CASSVGDSPLHF.

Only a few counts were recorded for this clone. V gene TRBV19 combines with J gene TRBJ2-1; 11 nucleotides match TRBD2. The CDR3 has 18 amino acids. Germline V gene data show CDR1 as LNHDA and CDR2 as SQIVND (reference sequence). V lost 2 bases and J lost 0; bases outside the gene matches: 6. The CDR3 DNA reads TGTGCCAGTAGTATATTGACTAGCGGGATAGGCTCCTACAATGAGCAGTTCTTC. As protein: CASSILTSGIGSYNEQFF.

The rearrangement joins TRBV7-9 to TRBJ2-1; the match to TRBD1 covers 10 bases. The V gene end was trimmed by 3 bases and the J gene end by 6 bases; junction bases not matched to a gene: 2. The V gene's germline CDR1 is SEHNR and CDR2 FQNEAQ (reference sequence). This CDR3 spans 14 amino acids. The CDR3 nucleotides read TGTGCCAGCAGCTTCCGGGACAGGGGCAATGAGCAGTTCTTC. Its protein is CASSFRDRGNEQFF.

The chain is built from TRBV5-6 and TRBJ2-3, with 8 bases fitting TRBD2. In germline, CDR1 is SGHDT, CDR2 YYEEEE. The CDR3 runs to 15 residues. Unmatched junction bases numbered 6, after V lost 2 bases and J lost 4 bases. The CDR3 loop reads CASSFGTGGADTQYF. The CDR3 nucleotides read TGTGCCAGCAGCTTCGGGACGGGAGGGGCAGATACGCAGTATTTT.

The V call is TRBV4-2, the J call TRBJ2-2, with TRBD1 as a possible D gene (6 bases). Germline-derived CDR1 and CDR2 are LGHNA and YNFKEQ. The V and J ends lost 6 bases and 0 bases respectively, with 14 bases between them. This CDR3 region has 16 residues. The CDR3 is CASSSWGTTNTGELFF. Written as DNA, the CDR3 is TGTGCCAGCAGTTCGTGGGGGACAACGAACACCGGGGAGCTGTTTTTT.

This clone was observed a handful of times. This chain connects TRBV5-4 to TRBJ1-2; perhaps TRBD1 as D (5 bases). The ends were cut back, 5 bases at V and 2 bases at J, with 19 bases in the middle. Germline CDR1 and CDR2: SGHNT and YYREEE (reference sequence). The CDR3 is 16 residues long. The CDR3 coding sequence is TGTGCCAGCAGTGCGCGGGCGGCGGGGACCAACTATGGCTACACCTTC. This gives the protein CASSARAAGTNYGYTF.

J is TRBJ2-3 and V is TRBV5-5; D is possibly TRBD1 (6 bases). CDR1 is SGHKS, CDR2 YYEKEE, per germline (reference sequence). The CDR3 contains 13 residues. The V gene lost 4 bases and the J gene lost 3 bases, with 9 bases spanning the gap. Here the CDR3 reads CASSPQGTDTQYF. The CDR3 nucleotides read TGTGCCAGCAGCCCCCAGGGGACAGATACGCAGTATTTT.

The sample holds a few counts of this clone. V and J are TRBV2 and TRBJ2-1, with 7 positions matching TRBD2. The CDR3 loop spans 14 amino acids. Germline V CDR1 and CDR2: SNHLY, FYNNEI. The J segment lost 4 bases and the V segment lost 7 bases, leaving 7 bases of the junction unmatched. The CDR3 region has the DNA TGTGCCAGCAAAGTGGGGAGGGCTTACAATGAGCAGTTCTTC. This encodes CASKVGRAYNEQFF.

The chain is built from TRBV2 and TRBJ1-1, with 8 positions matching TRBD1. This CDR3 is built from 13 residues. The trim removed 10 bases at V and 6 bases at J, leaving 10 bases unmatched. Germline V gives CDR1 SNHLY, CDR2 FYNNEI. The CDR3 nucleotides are TGTGCCACGAGACAGGGGAGGACGGCTGAAGCTTTCTTT. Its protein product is CATRQGRTAEAFF.

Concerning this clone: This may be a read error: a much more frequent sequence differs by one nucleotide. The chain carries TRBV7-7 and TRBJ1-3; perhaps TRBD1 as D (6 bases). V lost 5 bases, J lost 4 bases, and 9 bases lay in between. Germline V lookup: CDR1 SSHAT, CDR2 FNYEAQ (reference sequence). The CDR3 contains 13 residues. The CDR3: CASSQGQGNTIYF. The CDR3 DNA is TGTGCCAGCAGCCAAGGACAGGGAAACACCATATATTTT.

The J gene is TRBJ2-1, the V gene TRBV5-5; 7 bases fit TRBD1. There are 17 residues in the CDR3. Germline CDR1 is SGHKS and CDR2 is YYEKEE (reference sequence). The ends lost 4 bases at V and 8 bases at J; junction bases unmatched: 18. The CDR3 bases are TGTGCCAGCAGCCTACCGCCCCAATACAGGGGTAGTGATGAGCAGTTCTTC. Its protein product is CASSLPPQYRGSDEQFF.